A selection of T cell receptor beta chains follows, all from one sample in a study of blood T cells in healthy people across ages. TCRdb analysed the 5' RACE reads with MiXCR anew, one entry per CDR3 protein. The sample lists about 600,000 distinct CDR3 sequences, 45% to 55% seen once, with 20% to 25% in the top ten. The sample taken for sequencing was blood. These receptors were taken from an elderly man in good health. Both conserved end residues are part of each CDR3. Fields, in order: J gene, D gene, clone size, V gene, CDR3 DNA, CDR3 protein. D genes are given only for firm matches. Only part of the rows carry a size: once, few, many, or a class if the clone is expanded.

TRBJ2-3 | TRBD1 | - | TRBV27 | TGTGCCAGCAGGGACAGGGATACGCAGTATTTT | CASRDRDTQYF
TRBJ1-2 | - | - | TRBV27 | TGTGCCAGCAGCCGAGAGGAGGGGTACGACTATGGCTACACCTTC | CASSREEGYDYGYTF
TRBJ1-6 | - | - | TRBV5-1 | TGCGCCAGCAGCCAGGAGTCCCCAGGGAATTCACCCCTCCACTTT | CASSQESPGNSPLHF
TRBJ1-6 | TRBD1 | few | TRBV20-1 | TGCAGTGCTAGAGTGGACAGGGTTTATAATTCACCCCTCCACTTT | CSARVDRVYNSPLHF
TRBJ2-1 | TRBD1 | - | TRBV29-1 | TGCAGCGTCCCCCGAGGGACAGGGGGTACCTACAATGAGCGGTTCTTC | CSVPRGTGGTYNERFF
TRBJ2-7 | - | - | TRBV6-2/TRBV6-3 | TGTGCCAGCAGTTACAGGCCCCCGACCGAGCAGTACTTC | CASSYRPPTEQYF
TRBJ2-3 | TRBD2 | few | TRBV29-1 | TGCAGCCTGGGACTAGCGGGAGGCAGCACAGATACGCAGTATTTT | CSLGLAGGSTDTQYF
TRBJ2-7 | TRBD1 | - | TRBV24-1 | TGTGCCACCAGTGCCGCCCAGGGGGTCTACGAGCAGTACTTC | CATSAAQGVYEQYF
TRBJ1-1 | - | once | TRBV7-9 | TGTGCCAGCAGCTTAGTCGAAGCTTTCTTT | CASSLVEAFF
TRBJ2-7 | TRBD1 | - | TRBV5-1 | TGCGCCAGCAGAGGACAGGGGATAGACAATGAGCAGTACTTC | CASRGQGIDNEQYF
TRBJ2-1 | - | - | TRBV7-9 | TGTGCCAGCAGCTTTTTCAGGGACAATGAGCAGTTCTTC | CASSFFRDNEQFF
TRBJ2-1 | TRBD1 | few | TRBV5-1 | TGCGCCAGCAGCCGACCCGACAGGGGGCCAAATGAGCAGTTCTTC | CASSRPDRGPNEQFF
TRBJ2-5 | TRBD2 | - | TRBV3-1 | TGTGCCAGCAGCCCCAGAGGGACTAGCGGGAGGGCCTGGGACCAAGAGACCCAGTACTTC | CASSPRGTSGRAWDQETQYF
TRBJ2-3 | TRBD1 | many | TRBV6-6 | TGTGCCAGCAGTTACTCGAGGGGGCGTGAAGATACGCAGTATTTT | CASSYSRGREDTQYF
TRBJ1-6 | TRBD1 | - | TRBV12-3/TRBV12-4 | TGTGCCAGCAGTCAGACAGGGAGAAATAATTCACCCCTCCACTTT | CASSQTGRNNSPLHF
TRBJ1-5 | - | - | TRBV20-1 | TGCAGTGCTAGAGTCTCATCTCAGCCCCAGCATTTT | CSARVSSQPQHF
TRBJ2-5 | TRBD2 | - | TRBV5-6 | TGTGCCGGCAGCAGAACCCATGCGGGGGGCGATATTCAAGAGACCCAGTACTTC | CAGSRTHAGGDIQETQYF
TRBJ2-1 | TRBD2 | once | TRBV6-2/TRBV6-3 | TGTGCCAGCAGTTACCGCGGCGGGAGGGCCCTCAATGAGCAGTTCTTC | CASSYRGGRALNEQFF
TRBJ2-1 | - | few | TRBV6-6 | TGTGCCAGCAGTTACTCGAGAGGTACCTCCTACAATGAGCAGTTCTTC | CASSYSRGTSYNEQFF
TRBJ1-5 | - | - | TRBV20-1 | TGCAGTGCTGACGACGGGTTTGGCAATCAGCCCCAGCATTTT | CSADDGFGNQPQHF
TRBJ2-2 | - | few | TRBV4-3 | TGCGCCAGCAGCCAAGATCTTTCGAACACCGGGGAGCTGTTTTTT | CASSQDLSNTGELFF
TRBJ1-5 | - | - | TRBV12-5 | TGTGCTAGTGGTTACCACAGTCAGCCCCAGCATTTT | CASGYHSQPQHF
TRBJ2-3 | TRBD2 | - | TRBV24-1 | TGTGCCACCGGGCCGGCGGGGGACACAGATACGCAGTATTTT | CATGPAGDTDTQYF
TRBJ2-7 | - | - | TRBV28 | TGTGCCAGCAGTTTGAACTGCGAGCAGTACTTC | CASSLNCEQYF
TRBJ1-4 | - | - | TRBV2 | TGTGCCAGCGGACCGGGACGGCGTAATGAAAAACTGTTTTTT | CASGPGRRNEKLFF
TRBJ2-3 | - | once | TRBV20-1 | TGCAGTGCTACAGGGGAGTCCACAGATACGCAGTATTTT | CSATGESTDTQYF
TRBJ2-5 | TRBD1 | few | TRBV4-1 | TGCGCCAGCAGCTTCAATACAGGGGGCTGGGAGACCCAGTACTTC | CASSFNTGGWETQYF
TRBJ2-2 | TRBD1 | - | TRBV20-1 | TGCAGTGCTAGACCCAGGGGGCGCACCGGGGAGCTGTTTTTT | CSARPRGRTGELFF
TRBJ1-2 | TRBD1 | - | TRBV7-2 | TGTGCCAGCAGCCCTCGGGACAGATACTATGGCTACACCTTC | CASSPRDRYYGYTF
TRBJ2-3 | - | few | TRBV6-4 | TGTGCCAGCAGTGAGGCCGGGACAGATACGCAGTATTTT | CASSEAGTDTQYF
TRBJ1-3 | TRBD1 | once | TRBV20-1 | TGCAGTGCTAGCCCCCCAACAGGGGGTACGGGAAACACCATATATTTT | CSASPPTGGTGNTIYF
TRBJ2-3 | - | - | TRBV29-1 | TGCAGCGTTGAGGGGGTCCGGGCGTACACAGATACGCAGTATTTT | CSVEGVRAYTDTQYF
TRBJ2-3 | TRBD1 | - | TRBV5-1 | TGCGCCAGCAGCTTACAGGGGGCAGGGGCAGATACGCAGTATTTT | CASSLQGAGADTQYF
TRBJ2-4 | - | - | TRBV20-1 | TGCAGTGCTAGTCTTACCCCTTCCCCTCAGGGAGACATTCAGTACTTC | CSASLTPSPQGDIQYF
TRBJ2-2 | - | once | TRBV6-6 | TGTGCCACCCGAGGACACTACACCGGGGGGCTGTTTTTT | CATRGHYTGGLFF
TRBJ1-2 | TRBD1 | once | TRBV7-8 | TGTGCCAGCAGCTTAGTTGGGACAGCACTCTATGGCTACACCTTC | CASSLVGTALYGYTF
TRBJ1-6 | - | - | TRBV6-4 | TGTGCCAGCAGTGAATACGGTGGGGCGACGCCTAATTCACCCCTCCACTTT | CASSEYGGATPNSPLHF
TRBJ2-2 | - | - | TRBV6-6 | TGTGCCACCCCAAGCCCTGACGGAACGAACACCGGGGAGCTGTTTTTT | CATPSPDGTNTGELFF
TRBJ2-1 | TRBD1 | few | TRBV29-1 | TGCAGCATCCGGGACAGGGTTAATCATGAGCAGTTCTTC | CSIRDRVNHEQFF
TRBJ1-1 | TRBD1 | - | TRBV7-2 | TGTGCCAGCAACCAGGACAGGGGATTTGACACTGAAGCTTTCTTT | CASNQDRGFDTEAFF
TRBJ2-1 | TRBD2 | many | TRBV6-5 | TGTGCCAGCAGTTTTGGGACTAACAATGAGCAGTTCTTC | CASSFGTNNEQFF
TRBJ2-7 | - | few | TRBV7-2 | TGTGCCAGCAGCTTAGCGGAGACCTACGAGCAGTACTTC | CASSLAETYEQYF
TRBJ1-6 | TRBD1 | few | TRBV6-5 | TGTGCCAGCAGTTACGTCCAGGGGGCCCGTAATTCACCCCTCCACTTT | CASSYVQGARNSPLHF
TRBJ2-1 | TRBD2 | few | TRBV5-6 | TGTGCCAGCAGCGCGGGGCCCCGGAGTAGCGGGGAAGTGTACAATGAGCAGTTCTTC | CASSAGPRSSGEVYNEQFF
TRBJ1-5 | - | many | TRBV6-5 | TGTGCCGCGGCGGGGGGCTCGGGTCAGCCCCAGCATTTT | CAAAGGSGQPQHF
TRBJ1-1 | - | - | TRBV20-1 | TGCAGTCTCCTCGGGAGGGCGATTGCTGAAGCTTTCTTT | CSLLGRAIAEAFF
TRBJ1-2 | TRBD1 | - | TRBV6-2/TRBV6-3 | TGTGCCAGCAGTTACTCGCAGGGGGCGCCTCGCTATGGCTACACCTTC | CASSYSQGAPRYGYTF
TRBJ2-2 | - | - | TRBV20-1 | TGCAGTGCTAGGTCCGGGACACACACTGTCACCGGGGAGCTGTTTTTT | CSARSGTHTVTGELFF
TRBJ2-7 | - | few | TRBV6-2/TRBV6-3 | TGTGCCAGCAGTTATCCGACGGTTGGGGAGCAGTACTTC | CASSYPTVGEQYF
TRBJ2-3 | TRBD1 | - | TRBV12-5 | TGTGCTAGTGGTCAATCTCCGGGACAGGCCACAGATACGCAGTATTTT | CASGQSPGQATDTQYF
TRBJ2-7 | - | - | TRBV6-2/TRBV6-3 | TGTGCCAGCGGCGAACCTAGCGACCACAATGAGCAGTACTTC | CASGEPSDHNEQYF
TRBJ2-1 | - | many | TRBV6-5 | TGTGCCAGCAGTTACTCCTCTAGGGCTTGGGATGAGCAGTTCTTC | CASSYSSRAWDEQFF
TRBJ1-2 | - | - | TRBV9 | TGTGCCAGCAGCGCGAACAGAGTGATGTCCTATGGCTACACCTTC | CASSANRVMSYGYTF
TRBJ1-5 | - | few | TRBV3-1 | TGTGCCAGCAGCTTCGGACACGTTCAAGGCAATCAGCCCCAGCATTTT | CASSFGHVQGNQPQHF
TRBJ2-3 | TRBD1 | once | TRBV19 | TGTGCCAGTAGCCTGACAGGGAACGCAGATACGCAGTATTTT | CASSLTGNADTQYF
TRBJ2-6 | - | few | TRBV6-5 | TGTGCCAGCAGTGGGGCCGGGAGGGCCAACGTCCTGACTTTC | CASSGAGRANVLTF
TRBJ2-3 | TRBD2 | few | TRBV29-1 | TGCAGCGTTGGAGGGGAAGCGGGGCGCACAGATACGCAGTATTTT | CSVGGEAGRTDTQYF
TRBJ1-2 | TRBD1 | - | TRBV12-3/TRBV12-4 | TGTGCCAGCAGCAAACCGGGACAGGAGACCTATGGCTACACCTTC | CASSKPGQETYGYTF
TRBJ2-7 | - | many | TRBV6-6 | TGTGCCAGCAGTTACTCTTCAGGATCCACCTACGAGCAGTACTTC | CASSYSSGSTYEQYF